Listed here is a single TCR beta chain. With 0 bases removed from V and 10 bases from J, the gap between germline ends came to 13 bases. The CDR3 runs to 14 residues. Germline V gives CDR1 MNHEY, CDR2 SVGAGI. The data stem from a study of cytomegalovirus exposure and HLA in healthy donors. It was with 60 Vbeta and 13 Jbeta primers that the PCR ran. Some clones are missing from TCRdb's copy, which holds only in-frame ones; the method was immunoSEQ multiplex PCR. The sample consists of over 110,000 clones, roughly 77% of them appearing once. This sequence joins TRBV6-5 and TRBJ2-1, with D possibly being TRBD2 (5 bases). Sequencing used PBMCs. This TCR derives from a female donor in good health and CMV-seronegative. As DNA, the CDR3 is TGTGCCAGCAGTTACTCGAGGGCGTTAGGGGAGCAGTTCTTC. Amino acid sequence: CASSYSRALGEQFF.